These 16 T cell receptor beta chains came from one sample sequenced in a study of response to subunit inactivated influenza vaccine. TCRdb reanalysed the RT-PCR reads using MiXCR and keeps one entry per CDR3 protein. The repertoire has about 570,000 distinct CDR3 sequences, roughly 10% of them found once; the top ten carry more than 8.5%. Sample: PBMCs from blood, taken on the day of vaccination. The source is a man aged 45-65 years who received an inactivated influenza vaccine.

The chain couples TRBV28 to TRBJ2-1, with D unresolved. V was trimmed by 5 bases and J by 7 bases, leaving 21 bases between them. The CDR3 loop spans 16 amino acids. Germline V gene lookup returns CDR1 MDHEN and CDR2 SYDVKM. The CDR3 region is CASSTPTFESRNEQFF. DNA of the CDR3: TGTGCCAGCAGTACACCAACCTTTGAGTCGAGGAATGAGCAGTTCTTC.

V and J are TRBV11-2 and TRBJ2-3; 7 nucleotides align to TRBD2. CDR1 is SGHAT and CDR2 is FQNNGV in the germline V gene. V was clipped by 1 base and J by 2 bases; unmatched bases: 12. The CDR3 has 18 amino acids. The CDR3 sequence is CASSLVSEAGLNTDTQYF. CDR3 DNA: TGTGCCAGCAGCTTAGTTTCTGAGGCGGGACTAAACACAGATACGCAGTATTTT.

This clonotype occurred a few times. V gene TRBV5-1 combines with J gene TRBJ1-2; D unresolved. V lost 4 bases, J lost 5 bases, and 21 bases lay in between. The germline CDR1 and CDR2 sequences are SGHRS and YFSETQ. This CDR3 comprises 16 residues. The CDR3 region is CASSPGVDYPRYGYTF. As DNA, the CDR3 is TGCGCCAGCAGCCCTGGGGTCGATTATCCTAGGTATGGCTACACCTTC.

This clonotype has just a few counts. The chain couples TRBV6-1 to TRBJ2-5; D possibly matches TRBD1 or TRBD2 (5 bases each). The CDR3 runs 15 residues. In germline, CDR1 is MNHNS, CDR2 SASEGT. Trimming removed 2 bases at V and 4 bases at J, with 14 bases between. The DNA of the CDR3 is TGTGCCAGCAGTGAACGGGGTTGGGGCGCAGAGACCCAGTACTTC. Residues: CASSERGWGAETQYF.

This clonotype has ten or more counts. V and J are TRBV29-1 and TRBJ2-7; possibly TRBD2 for D (5 bases). V was trimmed by 4 bases and J by 5 bases, leaving 15 bases between them. Germline V gives CDR1 SQVTM, CDR2 ANQGSEA. CDR3 length equals 13 residues. The CDR3 DNA sequence: TGCAGCGTTGCGGGGTGGGAGCGGCACGAGCAGTACTTC. Amino acids: CSVAGWERHEQYF.

In its sample, this clonotype was seen a few times. The rearrangement links TRBV20-1 to TRBJ2-3, with no clear D. Germline V CDR1 and CDR2: DFQATT, SNEGSKA (reference sequence). Trimming pared 5 bases from V and 1 base from J, leaving 10 bases between. This CDR3 spans 13 amino acids. CDR3 loop: CSAGPAGTDTQYF. CDR3 nucleotide sequence: TGCAGTGCTGGCCCGGCGGGCACAGATACGCAGTATTTT.

This chain links TRBV18 with TRBJ2-1, with 7 bases that match TRBD2. The CDR3 runs 15 residues. Looked up from germline, CDR1 is KGHSH and CDR2 is LQKENI. V trimming: 0 bases; J trimming: 4 bases; junction bases outside the gene matches: 3. In DNA form, the CDR3 reads TGTGCCAGCTCACCACCGACTAGCAATTACAATGAGCAGTTCTTC. Translation: CASSPPTSNYNEQFF.

There are a few counts of this clonotype. This chain connects TRBV29-1 to TRBJ2-2, with TRBD2 identical over 8 bases. The CDR3 extends over 19 amino acids. V dropped 5 bases and J dropped 5; count of bases not matched to a gene: 22. Germline values: CDR1 SQVTM, CDR2 ANQGSEA. The CDR3 sequence: CSVPGGEARIARGTGELFF. Here the CDR3 DNA reads TGCAGCGTTCCCGGGGGGGAGGCCCGTATTGCGCGGGGTACCGGGGAGCTGTTTTTT.

This clonotype was counted many times. The chain links TRBV9 to TRBJ2-1; 8 nucleotides line up with TRBD2. Per the germline V gene, CDR1 is SGDLS and CDR2 is YYNGEE. There are 15 residues in the CDR3. Unmatched junction bases numbered 3, after V lost 3 bases and J lost 1 base. The CDR3 loop is CASSESGSSYNEQFF. Written as DNA, the CDR3 is TGTGCCAGCAGCGAAAGCGGGAGTTCCTACAATGAGCAGTTCTTC.

This clonotype was seen more than once but under ten times. V gene TRBV7-2 combines with J gene TRBJ2-5; 9 bases match TRBD1. Germline values: CDR1 SGHTA, CDR2 FQGNSA. J was trimmed by 5 bases and V by 5 bases; bases with no gene match: 9. The CDR3 consists of 15 residues. For the CDR3, the DNA is TGTGCCAGCAGCACCAGACAGGGGGTGTTTGAGACCCAGTACTTC. It codes for CASSTRQGVFETQYF.

This clonotype was counted between two and nine times. The rearrangement links TRBV10-3 to TRBJ2-3; D is uncertain. The CDR3 contains 14 residues. With 5 bases removed from V and 0 bases from J, the gap between germline ends came to 9 bases. The germline gives CDR1 ENHRY, CDR2 SYGVKD. The CDR3 coding sequence is TGTGCCATCAGTTTAGGCGGCAGCACAGATACGCAGTATTTT. Encoded protein: CAISLGGSTDTQYF.

V and J are TRBV7-9 and TRBJ2-3; D is ambiguous. Looked up from germline, CDR1 is SEHNR and CDR2 is FQNEAQ (reference sequence). The CDR3 contains 11 residues. V was trimmed by 8 bases and J by 9 bases, leaving 12 bases between them. The CDR3 is CASGYDSTQYF. DNA of the CDR3: TGTGCCAGCGGGTATGATAGCACGCAGTATTTT. The complete variable domain, with remaining parts taken from reference TRBV7-9 and TRBJ2-3, reads DTGVSQNPRHKITKRGQNVTFRCDPISEHNRLYWYRQTLGQGPEFLTYFQNEAQLEKSRLLSDRFSAERPKGSFSTLEIQRTEQGDSAMYLCASGYDSTQYFGPGTRLTVL.

V usage is TRBV12-3 or TRBV12-4 and J usage is TRBJ2-7; D possibly corresponds to TRBD1 (6 bases). The CDR3 covers 14 residues. Trimming removed 6 bases from V and 4 bases from J, with 16 bases in between. CDR3 sequence reads: CASSRAQGSYEQYF. For the CDR3, the DNA is TGTGCCAGCAGCCGGGCACAGGGTTCGTACGAGCAGTACTTC.

This clonotype was found many times. The chain has TRBV9 and TRBJ2-1; tentatively, D is TRBD2 (6 bases). Germline V gene data show CDR1 as SGDLS and CDR2 as YYNGEE. The CDR3 length is 15 residues. V was cut by 0 bases and J by 1 base, with 8 bases left in between. The CDR3 region has the DNA TGTGCCAGCAGCGTAGCCGGGACTTCCTACAATGAGCAGTTCTTC. It translates to CASSVAGTSYNEQFF.

V is TRBV20-1 and J is TRBJ2-1; TRBD2 agrees at 10 bases. The CDR3 is 12 amino acids. The germline V gene encodes CDR1 DFQATT and CDR2 SNEGSKA (reference sequence). J was trimmed by 7 bases and V by 6 bases; bases with no gene match: 3. CDR3 sequence: CSAIAGGNEQFF. The CDR3 nucleotides read TGCAGTGCGATAGCGGGAGGTAATGAGCAGTTCTTC.

This clonotype was seen more than once but under ten times. The rearrangement links TRBV27 to TRBJ1-5; a weak D match, TRBD1 (6 bases). From germline, CDR1 is MNHEY and CDR2 SMNVEV (reference sequence). CDR3 size: 14 residues. Trimming shortened V by 6 bases and J by 4 bases, and 13 bases separated the two germline ends. The CDR3 spells CASRTGHLNQPQHF. CDR3 sequence (DNA): TGTGCCAGCAGAACGGGACACTTAAATCAGCCCCAGCATTTT.